The 25 T cell receptor beta chains below all came from one sample that was sequenced in a study of T cells in Graves' hyperthyroidism and ophthalmopathy. RNA transcripts provided the source from which TCR beta CDR3 regions were amplified. The TCR CDR3 was amplified in a first-round RT-PCR using the HTBI primer set. TCRdb processed the multiplex PCR reads anew with MiXCR; each CDR3 protein has one entry. Altogether about 640,000 distinct CDR3 sequences are present, roughly 20% being singletons, with the ten largest covering around a third. The material sequenced was blood. The receptors here all came from a man aged 30 to 39 with Graves' ophthalmopathy.

This clonotype has ten or more counts. The V and J genes are TRBV7-3 and TRBJ2-3, with a tentative D call TRBD2 (5 bases). V dropped 2 bases and J dropped 2 bases, with 8 bases sitting between them. The V gene's germline CDR1 is SGHTA and CDR2 FQGTGA. The CDR3 is made up of 14 amino acids. The CDR3 DNA reads TGTGCCAGCAGCTTAGGCCTAGCCACAGATACGCAGTATTTT. Protein sequence: CASSLGLATDTQYF.

This chain joins TRBV27 and TRBJ2-7, with D maybe TRBD1 (9 bases). The germline V gene encodes CDR1 MNHEY and CDR2 SMNVEV (reference sequence). The length of the CDR3 is 21 residues. V shed 7 bases and J shed 2 bases, with 36 bases lying between them. The CDR3 bases are TGTGCCAGCATTATAGATTTGGGACAGGGAAACCTAGCGGGCAAGACCTACGAGCAGTACTTC. Translation gives CASIIDLGQGNLAGKTYEQYF.

This clonotype was counted at least ten times. The V gene is TRBV5-1, the J gene TRBJ2-7, with D unclear. Germline assignment: CDR1 SGHRS and CDR2 YFSETQ. This CDR3 is 13 amino acids long. Trimming cost V 0 bases and J 6 bases, with 10 bases left between them. CDR3 sequence reads: CASSLGAASEQYF. The CDR3 DNA is TGCGCCAGCAGCTTGGGAGCAGCATCCGAGCAGTACTTC. The full variable domain, in which reference TRBV5-1 and TRBJ2-7 provide the parts outside the CDR3, is KAGVTQTPRYLIKTRGQQVTLSCSPISGHRSVSWYQQTPGQGLQFLFEYFSETQRNKGNFPGRFSGRQFSNSRSEMNVSTLELGDSALYLCASSLGAASEQYFGPGTRLTVT.

This chain joins TRBV19 and TRBJ2-1, with 11 bases that match TRBD2. The germline CDR1 and CDR2 sequences are LNHDA and SQIVND (reference sequence). The CDR3 loop spans 15 amino acids. Trimming removed 5 bases from V and 7 bases from J; junction bases left unmatched: 7. The CDR3 reads CASSALAGVMNEQFF. In nucleotides, the CDR3 is TGTGCCAGTAGTGCACTAGCGGGAGTGATGAATGAGCAGTTCTTC.

The gene calls are TRBV7-8 and TRBJ2-7, with TRBD1 matching 8 bases. Germline CDR1 SGHVS, CDR2 FQNEAQ. V lost 4 bases to trimming and J lost 0 bases; unmatched junction nucleotides: 8. This CDR3 is built from 16 residues. CDR3 coding DNA: TGTGCCAGCAGCTCCGCGTCAGACAGGGGCTCCTACGAGCAGTACTTC. Translating gives CASSSASDRGSYEQYF.

This sequence joins TRBV28 and TRBJ1-5; 10 bases agree with TRBD1. The J segment lost 7 bases and the V segment lost 8 bases, leaving 11 bases of the junction unmatched. The CDR3 loop spans 15 amino acids. Per germline, CDR1 MDHEN and CDR2 SYDVKM. The CDR3: CASVYRTGGWQPQHF. The CDR3 DNA is TGTGCCAGCGTTTACCGGACAGGGGGGTGGCAGCCCCAGCATTTT. Drawing the rest from reference TRBV28 and TRBJ1-5, the complete variable domain is DVKVTQSSRYLVKRTGEKVFLECVQDMDHENMFWYRQDPGLGLRLIYFSYDVKMKEKGDIPEGYSVSREKKERFSLILESASTNQTSMYLCASVYRTGGWQPQHFGDGTRLSIL.

The chain couples TRBV7-9 to TRBJ2-1; D gene unclear. The CDR3 extends over 13 amino acids. The V end lost 5 bases, the J end lost 4 bases, and 9 bases lay between the germline ends. The V gene's germline CDR1 is SEHNR and CDR2 FQNEAQ (reference sequence). This CDR3 reads CASSGWEYNEQFF. The DNA for the CDR3 is TGTGCCAGCAGCGGTTGGGAATACAATGAGCAGTTCTTC.

Many counts were recorded for this clonotype. The chain combines TRBV28 with TRBJ1-1, with D hard to call. The CDR3 is 14 residues long. Trimming left V 7 bases short and J 6 bases short, with 18 bases between. The V gene's germline CDR1 is MDHEN and CDR2 SYDVKM. DNA for the CDR3: TGTGCCAGCACCATTGACGGCGGACGGCCTGAAGCTTTCTTT. It specifies CASTIDGGRPEAFF.

The chain carries TRBV24-1 and TRBJ2-5; 7 bases align to TRBD2. Germline V gives CDR1 KGHDR, CDR2 SFDVKD. Trimming took 5 bases from V and 5 from J; bases not matched to a gene: 10. The CDR3 runs 15 residues. Here the CDR3 reads CATSALGGSLETQYF. The CDR3, as DNA: TGTGCCACCAGTGCCCTAGGCGGGAGCCTGGAGACCCAGTACTTC.

Many counts were recorded for this clonotype. The chain employs TRBV7-8 and TRBJ2-7; possibly TRBD2 for D (6 bases). This CDR3 has 16 residues. Germline CDR1 is SGHVS and CDR2 is FQNEAQ. The germline V and J ends were trimmed by 1 base and 0 bases, with 13 bases remaining between them. In DNA form, the CDR3 reads TGTGCCAGCAGCTTAGGGGGGGTGGGTTCCTCCTACGAGCAGTACTTC. It codes for CASSLGGVGSSYEQYF.

The rearrangement joins TRBV7-2 to TRBJ1-4, with TRBD1 matching over 10 bases. Losses at the gene ends were 2 bases for V and 6 bases for J; bases not matched to a gene: 6. Germline CDR1 is SGHTA and CDR2 is FQGNSA. The CDR3 runs 16 residues. CDR3 protein: CASSLLPGQGYEKLFF. The CDR3 DNA reads as TGTGCCAGCAGCTTACTCCCGGGACAGGGGTATGAAAAACTGTTTTTT.

This chain connects TRBV20-1 to TRBJ2-7, with D perhaps TRBD2 (6 bases). Germline V gene sequence: CDR1 DFQATT, CDR2 SNEGSKA (reference sequence). The CDR3 loop spans 15 amino acids. Trimming left V 2 bases short and J 0 bases short, with 14 bases between. The CDR3 reads CSARMFLANSYEQYF. In nucleotides, the CDR3 is TGCAGTGCTAGAATGTTCCTAGCGAACTCCTACGAGCAGTACTTC.

This clonotype was counted only a few times. This chain joins TRBV28 and TRBJ2-3; TRBD2 matches 16 bases. The germline gives CDR1 MDHEN, CDR2 SYDVKM. With 6 bases clipped from V and 3 bases from J, the junction kept 6 bases outside the gene matches. The CDR3 runs to 17 residues. CDR3 protein: CASSTGTSGRATDTQYF. The CDR3 coding sequence is TGTGCCAGCAGCACCGGGACTAGCGGGAGGGCGACAGATACGCAGTATTTT.

The chain is built from TRBV3-1 and TRBJ2-2; D is unclear. The CDR3 sequence is 15 residues long. Germline V gives CDR1 LGHDT, CDR2 YNNKEL (reference sequence). V dropped 7 bases and J dropped 5 bases, with 17 bases sitting between them. DNA for the CDR3: TGTGCCAGCACCCCGGGCCCTGAGGATACCGGGGAGCTGTTTTTT. This sequence encodes CASTPGPEDTGELFF.

The table lists this clonotype with many counts. The chain joins TRBV12-3 or TRBV12-4 to TRBJ2-7; 11 positions agree with TRBD2. Unmatched junction bases numbered 9, after V lost 3 bases and J lost 5 bases. The CDR3 has 16 residues. In DNA form, the CDR3 reads TGTGCCAGCAGTTTCATTCCTAGCGGGAGGACGGACGAGCAGTACTTC. It specifies CASSFIPSGRTDEQYF.

This clonotype was detected a few times. This chain links TRBV9 with TRBJ1-6; the D gene is possibly TRBD1 (5 bases). Trimming shortened V by 7 bases and J by 0 bases, and 11 bases separated the two germline ends. Germline CDR1 is SGDLS and CDR2 is YYNGEE. This CDR3 comprises 15 residues. The CDR3 sequence: CASEQESSYNSPLHF. The DNA of the CDR3 is TGTGCCAGCGAACAGGAGAGCTCCTATAATTCACCCCTCCACTTT.

This chain links TRBV6-1 with TRBJ2-7; no reliable D call. Germline lookup yields CDR1 MNHNS and CDR2 SASEGT. The CDR3 sequence is 14 residues long. V lost 5 bases and J 7 bases, leaving 18 bases between the germline ends. The CDR3 protein is CASSPGARAREQYF. In nucleotides, the CDR3 is TGTGCCAGCAGTCCCGGCGCAAGGGCGAGGGAGCAGTACTTC.

At least ten counts were recorded for this clonotype. The CDR3 DNA sequence: TGCAGTGCTAGAGAGCGCCTAGCGGGGTCACAAGAGACCCAGTACTTC. Protein: CSARERLAGSQETQYF. The chain couples TRBV20-1 to TRBJ2-5; 9 positions match TRBD2. The V segment lost 0 bases and the J segment 2 bases; nucleotides outside the gene matches: 7. The germline V gene has CDR1 DFQATT and CDR2 SNEGSKA (reference sequence). There are 16 residues in the CDR3.

Ten or more counts support this clonotype. The rearrangement links TRBV5-1 to TRBJ1-1; D unclear. In germline, CDR1 is SGHRS, CDR2 YFSETQ. This CDR3 has 15 amino acids. Trimming took off 1 base at V and 1 base at J, with 11 bases between the two ends. This CDR3 is CASSLPKGANTEAFF. DNA of the CDR3: TGCGCCAGCAGCTTGCCGAAGGGAGCGAACACTGAAGCTTTCTTT.

Many counts were recorded for this clonotype. The chain joins TRBV28 to TRBJ2-7; possible D gene TRBD2, 6 bases. The germline V gene has CDR1 MDHEN and CDR2 SYDVKM. CDR3 length: 14 amino acids. V dropped 4 bases and J dropped 6 bases, with 16 bases sitting between them. The CDR3 is CASSSVRGGTEQYF. For the CDR3, the DNA is TGTGCCAGCAGTTCCGTTCGCGGCGGGACCGAGCAGTACTTC.

This clonotype was recorded many times. The chain uses TRBV3-1 and TRBJ1-1; D is uncertain. The germline V gene encodes CDR1 LGHDT and CDR2 YNNKEL (reference sequence). This CDR3 contains 13 residues. V shed 2 bases and J shed 4 bases, with 8 bases lying between them. The CDR3 here is CASSQLVGTEAFF. CDR3 bases: TGTGCCAGCAGCCAATTAGTGGGCACTGAAGCTTTCTTT.

The chain links TRBV5-1 to TRBJ2-6, with no clear D. Trimming pared 4 bases from V and 0 bases from J, leaving 14 bases between. Looked up from germline, CDR1 is SGHRS and CDR2 is YFSETQ. CDR3 length: 17 residues. The CDR3 loop is CASSLGPRSSGANVLTF. CDR3 bases: TGCGCCAGCAGCCTAGGACCGAGGAGCTCTGGGGCCAACGTCCTGACTTTC.

Ten or more counts support this clonotype. The V and J genes are TRBV11-2 and TRBJ2-2, with a tentative D call TRBD2 (6 bases). This CDR3 is 15 amino acids long. V dropped 3 bases and J dropped 4 bases, with 12 bases sitting between them. CDR1 is SGHAT and CDR2 is FQNNGV in the germline V gene. The CDR3 coding sequence is TGTGCCAGCAGCTTCGGAGCGGGCCTCACCGGGGAGCTGTTTTTT. Residues: CASSFGAGLTGELFF.

The J gene is TRBJ2-5, the V gene TRBV12-3 or TRBV12-4; 7 bases fit TRBD1. The CDR3 extends over 14 amino acids. V shed 3 bases, J shed 5 bases, and the junction held 6 bases outside the gene matches. CDR3 DNA: TGTGCCAGCAGTTTCCGACAGGGTTCGGAGACCCAGTACTTC. Amino acid sequence: CASSFRQGSETQYF.

There are many counts of this clonotype. The rearrangement uses TRBV5-1 and TRBJ2-3; 11 bases align to TRBD2. Trimming at V came to 3 bases and at J to 3 bases, leaving 6 bases not matched to a gene. The CDR3 is made up of 16 amino acids. Germline CDR1 reads SGHRS; CDR2 reads YFSETQ. CDR3 residues: CASSSLAGGATDTQYF. CDR3 sequence (DNA): TGCGCCAGCAGCTCTCTAGCGGGAGGCGCGACAGATACGCAGTATTTT.